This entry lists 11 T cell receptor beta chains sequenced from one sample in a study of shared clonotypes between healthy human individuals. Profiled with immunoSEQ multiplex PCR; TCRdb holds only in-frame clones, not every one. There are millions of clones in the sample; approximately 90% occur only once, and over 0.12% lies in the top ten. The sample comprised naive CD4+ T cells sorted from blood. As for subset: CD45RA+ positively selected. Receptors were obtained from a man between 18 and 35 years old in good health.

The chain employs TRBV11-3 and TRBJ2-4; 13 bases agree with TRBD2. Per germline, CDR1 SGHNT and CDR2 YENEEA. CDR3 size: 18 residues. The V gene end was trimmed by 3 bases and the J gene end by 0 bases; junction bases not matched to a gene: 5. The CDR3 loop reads CASSFGLAGELAKNIQYF. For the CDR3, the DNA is TGTGCCAGCAGCTTCGGACTAGCGGGAGAGCTAGCCAAAAACATTCAGTACTTC. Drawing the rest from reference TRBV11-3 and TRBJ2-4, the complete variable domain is EAGVVQSPRYKIIEKKQPVAFWCNPISGHNTLYWYLQNLGQGPELLIRYENEEAVDDSQLPKDRFSAERLKGVDSTLKIQPAELGDSAVYLCASSFGLAGELAKNIQYFGAGTRLSVL.

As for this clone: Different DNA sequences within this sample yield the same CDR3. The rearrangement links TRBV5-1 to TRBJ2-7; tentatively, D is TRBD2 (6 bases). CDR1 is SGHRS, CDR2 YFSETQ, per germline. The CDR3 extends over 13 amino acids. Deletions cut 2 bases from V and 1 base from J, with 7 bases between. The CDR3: CASSFGGSYEQYF. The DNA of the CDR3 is TGCGCCAGCAGCTTTGGGGGGTCCTACGAGCAGTACTTC.

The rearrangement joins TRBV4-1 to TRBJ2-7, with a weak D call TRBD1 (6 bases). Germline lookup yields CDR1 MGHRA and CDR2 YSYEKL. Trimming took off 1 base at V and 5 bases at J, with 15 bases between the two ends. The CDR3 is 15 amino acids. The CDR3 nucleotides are TGCGCCAGCAGCCAAGCAACGTCAGGGGCAGACGAGCAGTACTTC. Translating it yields CASSQATSGADEQYF.

The CDR3 loop is CSVETVWSEAFF. The CDR3 bases are TGCAGCGTTGAAACGGTCTGGTCTGAAGCTTTCTTT. The rearrangement uses TRBV29-1 and TRBJ1-1; the D is unclear. The CDR3 runs 12 residues. The germline V and J ends were trimmed by 2 bases and 6 bases, with 10 bases remaining between them. Germline V gene sequence: CDR1 SQVTM, CDR2 ANQGSEA.

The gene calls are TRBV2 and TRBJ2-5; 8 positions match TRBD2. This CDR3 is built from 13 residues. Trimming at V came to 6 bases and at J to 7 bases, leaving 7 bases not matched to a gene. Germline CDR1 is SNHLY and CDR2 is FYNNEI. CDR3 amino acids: CASSFGLAGTQYF. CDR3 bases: TGTGCCAGCAGCTTTGGACTAGCAGGGACCCAGTACTTC.

The CDR3 DNA reads TGTGCCAGCTCCCCTGGACAGACCAATCAGCCCCAGCATTTT. Amino acid sequence: CASSPGQTNQPQHF. V is TRBV18 and J is TRBJ1-5; D might be TRBD1 (6 bases). Germline CDR1 reads KGHSH; CDR2 reads LQKENI. Trimming removed 6 bases at V and 3 bases at J, with 12 bases between. This CDR3 has 14 residues.

The CDR3 loop reads CASMRADRDTGELFF. The CDR3 bases are TGTGCCAGCATGCGCGCGGACAGGGATACCGGGGAGCTGTTTTTT. This chain connects TRBV6-5 to TRBJ2-2, with 8 bases identical to TRBD1. This CDR3 is built from 15 residues. The J segment lost 5 bases and the V segment lost 7 bases, leaving 9 bases of the junction unmatched. The germline V gene has CDR1 MNHEY and CDR2 SVGAGI.

Here the CDR3 DNA reads TGTGCCATCAGTGATCTGGGGACTAGGGGAGAGACCCAGTACTTC. Protein sequence: CAISDLGTRGETQYF. J is TRBJ2-5 and V is TRBV10-3; 8 nucleotides agree with TRBD2. The V gene's germline CDR1 is ENHRY and CDR2 SYGVKD. V was clipped by 3 bases and J by 4 bases; unmatched bases: 7. The CDR3 is 15 residues long.

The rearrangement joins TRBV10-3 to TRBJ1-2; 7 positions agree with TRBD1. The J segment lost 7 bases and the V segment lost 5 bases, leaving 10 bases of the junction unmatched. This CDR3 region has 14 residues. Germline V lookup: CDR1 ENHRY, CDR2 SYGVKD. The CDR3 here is CAISPNSRQGGYTF. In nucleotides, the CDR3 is TGTGCCATCAGTCCCAACTCACGACAGGGTGGCTACACCTTC.

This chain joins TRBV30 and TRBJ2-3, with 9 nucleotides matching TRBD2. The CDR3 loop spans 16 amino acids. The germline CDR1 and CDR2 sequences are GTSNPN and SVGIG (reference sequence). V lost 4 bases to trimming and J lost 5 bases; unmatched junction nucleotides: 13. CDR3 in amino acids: CAWTYFGGLARDTQYF. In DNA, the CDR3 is TGTGCCTGGACTTATTTTGGGGGACTAGCCCGAGATACGCAGTATTTT. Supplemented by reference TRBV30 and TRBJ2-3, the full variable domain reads SQTIHQWPATLVQPVGSPLSLECTVEGTSNPNLYWYRQAAGRGLQLLFYSVGIGQISSEVPQNLSASRPQDRQFILSSKKLLLSDSGFYLCAWTYFGGLARDTQYFGPGTRLTVL.

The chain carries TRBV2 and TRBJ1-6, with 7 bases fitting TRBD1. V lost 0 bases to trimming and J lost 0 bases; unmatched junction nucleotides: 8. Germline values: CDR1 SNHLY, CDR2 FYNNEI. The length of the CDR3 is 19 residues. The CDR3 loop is CASSEATGTASSYNSPLHF. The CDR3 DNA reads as TGTGCCAGCAGTGAAGCAACCGGGACAGCGAGCTCCTATAATTCACCCCTCCACTTT.